A selection of T cell receptor beta chains follows, all from one sample in a study of Ad26.COV2.S vaccination and SARS-CoV-2 variants. The assay was immunoSEQ multiplex PCR, and TCRdb's table has in-frame clones only and misses some. The table records about 680,000 clones, about 90% of them present only once. The sequencing here drew on peripheral blood, taken in a trial of Ad26.COV2.S vaccine versus placebo. The receptors originated from a person aged 18-65 years who received the Ad26.COV2.S COVID-19 vaccine or a placebo. Both conserved end residues are part of each CDR3. The D gene is left open where the match is weak. Clone size is given for some rows only: seen once, a few or many times, or a class if the clone is expanded.

D gene: TRBD2; V gene: TRBV7-7; clone size: once; J gene: TRBJ2-1; CDR3 protein: CASSRTSVGGYNEQFF; CDR3 DNA: TGTGCCAGCAGCCGGACTAGCGTTGGGGGCTACAATGAGCAGTTCTTC
D gene: -; V gene: TRBV3-1/TRBV3-2; clone size: -; J gene: TRBJ2-2; CDR3 protein: CASSQGREYTGELFF; CDR3 DNA: TGTGCCAGCAGTCAGGGGCGGGAGTACACCGGGGAGCTGTTTTTT
D gene: TRBD2; V gene: TRBV6-6; clone size: -; J gene: TRBJ2-3; CDR3 protein: CASSYGSSGVTDTQYF; CDR3 DNA: TGTGCCAGCAGTTACGGGTCTAGCGGGGTTACAGATACGCAGTATTTT
D gene: TRBD1; V gene: TRBV7-9; clone size: -; J gene: TRBJ1-1; CDR3 protein: CASSPGQGTYEAFF; CDR3 DNA: TGTGCCAGCAGCCCGGGACAGGGTACTTATGAAGCTTTCTTT
D gene: -; V gene: TRBV30; clone size: -; J gene: TRBJ1-1; CDR3 protein: CAWEGNTEAFF; CDR3 DNA: TGTGCCTGGGAGGGAAACACTGAAGCTTTCTTT
D gene: -; V gene: TRBV2; clone size: -; J gene: TRBJ2-3; CDR3 protein: CASSAGSTDTQYF; CDR3 DNA: TGTGCCAGCAGTGCTGGTAGCACAGATACGCAGTATTTT
D gene: -; V gene: TRBV24-1; clone size: -; J gene: TRBJ2-1; CDR3 protein: CATSEDSGESKNEQFF; CDR3 DNA: TGTGCCACCAGTGAAGATTCAGGGGAGTCGAAAAATGAGCAGTTCTTC
D gene: TRBD1; V gene: TRBV11-2; clone size: once; J gene: TRBJ1-6; CDR3 protein: CASSPTDRGSPLHF; CDR3 DNA: TGTGCCAGCAGCCCTACTGACAGGGGTTCACCCCTCCACTTT
D gene: TRBD1; V gene: TRBV10-2; clone size: -; J gene: TRBJ1-1; CDR3 protein: CATGLPVLPLQGATEAFF; CDR3 DNA: TGCGCCACCGGTTTGCCCGTGTTACCCTTACAGGGGGCGACTGAAGCTTTCTTT
D gene: TRBD1; V gene: TRBV7-8; clone size: -; J gene: TRBJ2-1; CDR3 protein: CASSLTGTGAQFF; CDR3 DNA: TGTGCCAGCAGCCTTACCGGGACAGGGGCACAGTTCTTC
D gene: TRBD1; V gene: TRBV24-1; clone size: -; J gene: TRBJ2-7; CDR3 protein: CATSDRDSYEQYF; CDR3 DNA: TGTGCCACCAGTGACCGGGACAGCTACGAGCAGTACTTC
D gene: -; V gene: TRBV12-3/TRBV12-4; clone size: -; J gene: TRBJ2-1; CDR3 protein: CASSYGARNEQFF; CDR3 DNA: TGTGCCAGCAGTTACGGGGCCCGCAATGAGCAGTTCTTC
D gene: -; V gene: TRBV7-9; clone size: -; J gene: TRBJ1-1; CDR3 protein: CASSWTRISNTEAFF; CDR3 DNA: TGTGCCAGCAGCTGGACACGCATTTCGAACACTGAAGCTTTCTTT
D gene: -; V gene: TRBV3-1/TRBV3-2; clone size: -; J gene: TRBJ2-1; CDR3 protein: CASSPRDRNYNEQFF; CDR3 DNA: TGTGCCAGCAGCCCTAGGGACCGAAACTACAATGAGCAGTTCTTC
D gene: -; V gene: TRBV3-1/TRBV3-2; clone size: -; J gene: TRBJ2-1; CDR3 protein: CASRIGPGGFEQFF; CDR3 DNA: TGTGCCAGCAGAATCGGTCCCGGGGGTTTTGAGCAGTTCTTC
D gene: TRBD1; V gene: TRBV18; clone size: -; J gene: TRBJ1-5; CDR3 protein: CASSWTGFEEPQHF; CDR3 DNA: TGTGCCAGCTCATGGACAGGGTTTGAGGAGCCCCAGCATTTT
D gene: -; V gene: TRBV12-5; clone size: -; J gene: TRBJ1-1; CDR3 protein: CASGAGTEAFF; CDR3 DNA: TGTGCTAGTGGCGCCGGGACAGAAGCTTTCTTT
D gene: TRBD1; V gene: TRBV11-1; clone size: -; J gene: TRBJ2-2; CDR3 protein: CASSTRQGAGELFF; CDR3 DNA: TGTGCCAGCAGCACACGACAGGGAGCCGGGGAGCTGTTTTTT
D gene: -; V gene: TRBV20-1; clone size: -; J gene: TRBJ1-2; CDR3 protein: CSARARYGYTF; CDR3 DNA: TGCAGTGCACGGGCCCGCTATGGCTACACCTTC
D gene: -; V gene: TRBV5-4; clone size: -; J gene: TRBJ2-7; CDR3 protein: CASSFLGGGGRYEQYF; CDR3 DNA: TGTGCCAGCAGCTTCTTGGGGGGTGGGGGCCGATACGAGCAGTACTTC
D gene: -; V gene: TRBV30; clone size: -; J gene: TRBJ1-6; CDR3 protein: CAWSRQDNSPLHF; CDR3 DNA: TGTGCCTGGAGCCGACAGGATAATTCACCCCTCCACTTT
D gene: TRBD1; V gene: TRBV5-6; clone size: -; J gene: TRBJ2-4; CDR3 protein: CASSRDRGDIQYF; CDR3 DNA: TGTGCCAGCAGCCGGGACAGGGGGGACATTCAGTACTTC
D gene: -; V gene: TRBV23-1; clone size: -; J gene: TRBJ2-2; CDR3 protein: CASKGGGELFF; CDR3 DNA: TGCGCCAGCAAAGGAGGGGGGGAGCTGTTTTTT
D gene: -; V gene: TRBV6-5; clone size: -; J gene: TRBJ1-2; CDR3 protein: CASSFRGTAGYTF; CDR3 DNA: TGTGCCAGCAGCTTTCGGGGAACCGCTGGCTACACCTTC
D gene: TRBD1; V gene: TRBV27; clone size: -; J gene: TRBJ2-7; CDR3 protein: CASTPGTGVSYEQYF; CDR3 DNA: TGTGCCAGCACCCCTGGGACAGGGGTTAGCTACGAGCAGTACTTC
D gene: -; V gene: TRBV6-2/TRBV6-3; clone size: -; J gene: TRBJ2-7; CDR3 protein: CASSITQGGVYYEQYF; CDR3 DNA: TGTGCCAGCAGTATTACACAGGGTGGGGTGTACTACGAGCAGTACTTC
D gene: -; V gene: TRBV21-1; clone size: -; J gene: TRBJ1-1; CDR3 protein: CASSPGGTVSTEQGRAFF; CDR3 DNA: TGTGCCAGCAGCCCCGGCGGGACAGTCAGTACGGAACAGGGGAGGGCTTTCTTT
D gene: -; V gene: TRBV2; clone size: once; J gene: TRBJ2-3; CDR3 protein: CASNSGVVDTQYF; CDR3 DNA: TGTGCCAGCAACTCGGGAGTGGTAGATACGCAGTATTTT
D gene: TRBD2; V gene: TRBV27; clone size: -; J gene: TRBJ2-7; CDR3 protein: CASSGLAGRHGEQYF; CDR3 DNA: TGTGCCAGCAGCGGACTAGCGGGGAGGCACGGCGAGCAGTACTTC
D gene: -; V gene: TRBV12-3/TRBV12-4; clone size: -; J gene: TRBJ1-1; CDR3 protein: CASNGQLNTEAFF; CDR3 DNA: TGTGCCAGCAACGGACAGTTGAACACTGAAGCTTTCTTT
D gene: -; V gene: TRBV5-4; clone size: -; J gene: TRBJ2-3; CDR3 protein: CASSLAASRDTQYF; CDR3 DNA: TGTGCCAGCAGCTTGGCTGCTAGCAGAGATACGCAGTATTTT
D gene: -; V gene: TRBV6-4; clone size: once; J gene: TRBJ2-3; CDR3 protein: CASSVPRGGYTDTQYF; CDR3 DNA: TGTGCCAGCAGTGTCCCTAGGGGGGGGTACACAGATACGCAGTATTTT
D gene: TRBD2; V gene: TRBV7-8; clone size: -; J gene: TRBJ2-2; CDR3 protein: CASSLALAGWGAGELFF; CDR3 DNA: TGTGCCAGCAGCTTAGCTCTAGCGGGATGGGGGGCTGGGGAGCTGTTTTTT
D gene: -; V gene: TRBV5-1; clone size: -; J gene: TRBJ1-5; CDR3 protein: CASSPDSNQPQHF; CDR3 DNA: TGCGCCAGCAGCCCGGACAGCAATCAGCCCCAGCATTTT
D gene: -; V gene: TRBV9; clone size: -; J gene: TRBJ1-1; CDR3 protein: CASSMTANTEAFF; CDR3 DNA: TGTGCCAGCAGCATGACAGCGAACACTGAAGCTTTCTTT
D gene: -; V gene: TRBV30; clone size: -; J gene: TRBJ1-5; CDR3 protein: CAWSVLGGSNQPQHF; CDR3 DNA: TGTGCCTGGAGTGTACTGGGGGGGAGCAATCAGCCCCAGCATTTT
D gene: -; V gene: TRBV9; clone size: once; J gene: TRBJ1-4; CDR3 protein: CASSVNTGRTNEKLFF; CDR3 DNA: TGTGCCAGCAGCGTAAATACAGGGCGAACTAATGAAAAACTGTTTTTT
D gene: -; V gene: TRBV4-1; clone size: -; J gene: TRBJ1-5; CDR3 protein: CASSLGGSQPQHF; CDR3 DNA: TGCGCCAGCAGCCTCGGGGGAAGCCAGCCCCAGCATTTT
D gene: -; V gene: TRBV18; clone size: -; J gene: TRBJ1-3; CDR3 protein: CASAPDRGSGNTIYF; CDR3 DNA: TGTGCCAGCGCCCCGGACCGGGGCTCTGGAAACACCATATATTTT
D gene: -; V gene: TRBV19; clone size: -; J gene: TRBJ1-3; CDR3 protein: CASRPDGSSGNTIYF; CDR3 DNA: TGTGCCAGTAGGCCCGACGGGAGCTCTGGAAACACCATATATTTT
D gene: -; V gene: TRBV4-3; clone size: -; J gene: TRBJ2-4; CDR3 protein: CASSQEIPLLAKNIQYF; CDR3 DNA: TGCGCCAGCAGCCAAGAAATTCCCTTGCTAGCCAAAAACATTCAGTACTTC
D gene: -; V gene: TRBV24-1; clone size: once; J gene: TRBJ2-5; CDR3 protein: CATSDSARGWAQYF; CDR3 DNA: TGTGCCACCAGTGATTCTGCCCGAGGTTGGGCCCAGTACTTC
D gene: TRBD1; V gene: TRBV19; clone size: -; J gene: TRBJ1-4; CDR3 protein: CASSPSRDRVEKLFF; CDR3 DNA: TGTGCCAGTAGCCCGTCCCGGGACAGGGTTGAAAAACTGTTTTTT
D gene: -; V gene: TRBV6-5; clone size: -; J gene: TRBJ2-3; CDR3 protein: CASSYSGYLTDTQYF; CDR3 DNA: TGTGCCAGCAGTTACTCAGGCTACCTCACAGATACGCAGTATTTT
D gene: -; V gene: TRBV29-1; clone size: -; J gene: TRBJ2-2; CDR3 protein: CSVDAPGYGGELFF; CDR3 DNA: TGCAGCGTTGACGCGCCAGGGTACGGAGGGGAGCTGTTTTTT